This note documents a single T cell receptor (beta chain) sequence. This record comes from a study of CD8 T cells in Susac syndrome. cDNA came from roughly 0.53 to 1 ug RNA primed by random hexamers. By means of immunoSEQ multiplex PCR, TCR beta CDR3 spanning 54 Vbeta and 13 Jbeta underwent amplification. Each CDR3 protein gets one entry after TCRdb re-called the immunoSEQ multiplex PCR reads with MiXCR. The table records a few hundred thousand distinct CDR3 sequences, roughly 96% of them present only once. TCR beta sequencing was performed on blood CD8+ and CD4+ T cells. Per germline, CDR1 SGHDT and CDR2 YYEEEE. Trimming removed 0 bases at V and 0 bases at J, with 10 bases between. The CDR3 is 16 residues long.

The chain uses TRBV5-6 and TRBJ2-1, with D perhaps matching TRBD2 (5 bases). Sequenced material: CD4+ T cells from PBMCs. The origin of this receptor is a human donor with multiple sclerosis. The DNA for the CDR3 is TGTGCCAGCAGCTTGGACCCGGGAAGCTCCTACAATGAGCAGTTCTTC. It codes for CASSLDPGSSYNEQFF.